The T cell receptor (beta chain) under discussion was sequenced for a study of CD8+ T cells in alopecia areata. Across the study: In an open-label trial, patients got 5 to 10 mg tofacitinib twice daily.

From alopecia areata patients, lesional scalp punch biopsies and peripheral blood were collected. The sorting of PBMCs gave CD4+ and CD8+ T cells. Extracted RNA was reverse transcribed into cDNA, the sequencing template. The table came from immunoSEQ multiplex PCR; TCRdb's copy has only in-frame clones and leaves some out. The repertoire includes fewer than 200,000 clones, about 63% of them detected once, and approximately 15% sits in the top ten. The CDR3 is 13 amino acids. Germline V gives CDR1 KGHSH, CDR2 LQKENI. Trimming at V came to 1 base and at J to 6 bases, leaving 2 bases not matched to a gene. Regarding this clone: What it binds is not known.

Findings of the study overall: Sequence data from scalp samples additionally include resident alphabeta T cells of normal skin.

The genes are TRBV18 and TRBJ2-7; TRBD1 aligns across 8 bases. The sequence was collected from a human donor with alopecia areata. The specimen comprised CD4+ T cells sorted from blood, sampled at week 0. The CDR3, as DNA: TGTGCCAGCTCACCACAGACAGGGGCCGAGCAGTACTTC. Protein product: CASSPQTGAEQYF. Full variable domain (outside the CDR3, taken from reference TRBV18 and TRBJ2-7): NAGVMQNPRHLVRRRGQEARLRCSPMKGHSHVYWYRQLPEEGLKFMVYLQKENIIDESGMPKERFSAEFPKEGPSILRIQQVVRGDSAAYFCASSPQTGAEQYFGPGTRLTVT.